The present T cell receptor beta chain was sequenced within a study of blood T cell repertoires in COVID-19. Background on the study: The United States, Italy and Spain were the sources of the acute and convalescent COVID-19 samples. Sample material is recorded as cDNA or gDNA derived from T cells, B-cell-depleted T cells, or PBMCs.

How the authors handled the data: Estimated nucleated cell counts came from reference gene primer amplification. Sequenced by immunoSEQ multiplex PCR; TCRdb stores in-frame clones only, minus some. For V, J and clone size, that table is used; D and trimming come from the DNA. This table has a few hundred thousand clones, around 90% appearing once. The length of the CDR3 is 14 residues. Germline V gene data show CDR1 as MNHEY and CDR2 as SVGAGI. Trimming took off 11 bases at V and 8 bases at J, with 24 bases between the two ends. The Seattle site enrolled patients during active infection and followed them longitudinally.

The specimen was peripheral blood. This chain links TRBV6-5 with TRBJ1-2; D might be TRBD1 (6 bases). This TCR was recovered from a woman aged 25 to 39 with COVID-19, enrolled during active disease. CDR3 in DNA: TGTGCCCTCCAGGCAGGGACGTCAAGGGGGGGCTACACCTTC. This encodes CALQAGTSRGGYTF.